This T cell receptor beta chain was captured by sequencing in a study of T cell responses to AZD1222 COVID-19 vaccine. Study observations and caveats: Most donors were white British and more were female, and clonal diversity was possibly underestimated.

In the case of this clone: Its antigen is not known.

The CDR3 covers 16 residues. From germline, CDR1 is LGHNA and CDR2 YNFKEQ. Trimming cost V 3 bases and J 7 bases; bases outside gene matches: 10. The protocol was immunoSEQ multiplex PCR, while the TCRdb copy is restricted to in-frame clones and leaves out a portion. The sample has around 110,000 clones, around 87% seen once; the top ten hold 3.1%. The TCR originated in an adult in good health. The specimen was peripheral blood, collected on day 0 of AZD1222 vaccination. The chain joins TRBV4-2 to TRBJ2-1, with 9 bases matching TRBD1. The CDR3 here is CASSQSLGTGRNEQFF. The CDR3 region has the DNA TGTGCCAGCAGCCAGAGTCTCGGGACAGGGCGGAATGAGCAGTTCTTC.